This T cell receptor beta chain was captured in a study of regulatory T cells in long-lasting Graves disease. Across the study: Duration of antithyroid drug therapy among newly diagnosed Graves' patients was under 3 months.

Time point: newly diagnosed GD, antithyroid drugs for less than 3 months. Preparation of the TCR library used RNA extracted from PBMCs. Study-level results: TCR diversity was lower in persistent Graves' patients than in newly diagnosed ones.

Many counts were recorded for this clonotype. The antigen remains unidentified. Relying on iRepertoire HTBI primers and Arm-PCR of CDR3 regions, the team built TCR beta libraries. Authors' data handling: Samples collectively showed some 65 TRBV and approximately 15 TRBJ segments. TCRdb processed the multiplex PCR reads anew with MiXCR; each CDR3 protein has one entry. It is TCRdb's table, rather than the study itself, that gives the V and J calls and clone size. The sample lists around 450,000 distinct CDR3 sequences, about 15% seen once, with roughly 8% in the top ten. There are 14 residues in the CDR3. V was pared by 3 bases and J by 2 bases, with 5 bases of the junction left unmatched. Germline V CDR1 and CDR2: DFQATT, SNEGSKA (reference sequence). The sample also formed part of further work on T cells in Graves' hyperthyroidism and ophthalmopathy. From that report: Participants, patients aged 18 to 65, had newly diagnosed hyperthyroidism with a duration under 2 months.

This specimen consisted of peripheral blood mononuclear cells (PBMCs), obtained at new diagnosis, from a patient treated with antithyroid drugs. V and J are TRBV20-1 and TRBJ2-5; TRBD2 aligns across 8 bases. The TCR originated in a woman between 40 and 50 years old with Graves disease. DNA of the CDR3: TGCAGTGCTAGGAGTCTAGCGGGTCAAGAGACCCAGTACTTC. Encoded protein: CSARSLAGQETQYF.